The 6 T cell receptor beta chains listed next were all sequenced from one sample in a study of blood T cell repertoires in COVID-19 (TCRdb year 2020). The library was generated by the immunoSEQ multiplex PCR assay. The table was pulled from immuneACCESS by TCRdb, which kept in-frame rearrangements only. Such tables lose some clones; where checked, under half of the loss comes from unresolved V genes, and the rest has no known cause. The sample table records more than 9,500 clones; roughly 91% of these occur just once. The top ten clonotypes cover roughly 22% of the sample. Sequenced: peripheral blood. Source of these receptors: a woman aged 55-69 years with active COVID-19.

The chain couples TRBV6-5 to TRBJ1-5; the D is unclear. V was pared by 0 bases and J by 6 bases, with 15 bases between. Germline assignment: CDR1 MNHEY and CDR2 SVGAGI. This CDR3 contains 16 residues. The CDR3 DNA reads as TGTGCCAGCAGTTACTCGATCTCGCGGGGAAGTCAGCCCCAGCATTTT. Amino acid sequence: CASSYSISRGSQPQHF.

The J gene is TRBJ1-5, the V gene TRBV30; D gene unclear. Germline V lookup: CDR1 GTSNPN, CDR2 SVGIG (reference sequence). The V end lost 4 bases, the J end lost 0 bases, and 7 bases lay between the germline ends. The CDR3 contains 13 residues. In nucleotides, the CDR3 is TGTGCCTGGACGAGGAATAGCAATCAGCCCCAGCATTTT. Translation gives CAWTRNSNQPQHF. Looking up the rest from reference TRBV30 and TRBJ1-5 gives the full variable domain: SQTIHQWPATLVQPVGSPLSLECTVEGTSNPNLYWYRQAAGRGLQLLFYSVGIGQISSEVPQNLSASRPQDRQFILSSKKLLLSDSGFYLCAWTRNSNQPQHFGDGTRLSIL.

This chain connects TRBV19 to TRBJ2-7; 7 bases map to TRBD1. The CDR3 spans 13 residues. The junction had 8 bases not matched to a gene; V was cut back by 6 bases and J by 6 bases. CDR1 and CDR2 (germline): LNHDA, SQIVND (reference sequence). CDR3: CASSPTGESEQYF. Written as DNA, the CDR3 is TGTGCCAGTAGCCCCACAGGGGAAAGCGAGCAGTACTTC.

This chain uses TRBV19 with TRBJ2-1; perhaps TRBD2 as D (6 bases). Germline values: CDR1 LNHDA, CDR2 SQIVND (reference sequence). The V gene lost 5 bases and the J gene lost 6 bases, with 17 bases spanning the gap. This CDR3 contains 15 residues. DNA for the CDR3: TGTGCCAGTAGTGTGGGGGGTAGCGGAGCCAATGAGCAGTTCTTC. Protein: CASSVGGSGANEQFF.

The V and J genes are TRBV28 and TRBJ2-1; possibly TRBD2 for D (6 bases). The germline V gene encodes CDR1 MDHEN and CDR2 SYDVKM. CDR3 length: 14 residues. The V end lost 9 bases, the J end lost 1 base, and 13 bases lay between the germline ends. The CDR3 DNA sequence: TGTGCCAGTAAACTGGGGGGATCCTACAATGAGCAGTTCTTC. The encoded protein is CASKLGGSYNEQFF.

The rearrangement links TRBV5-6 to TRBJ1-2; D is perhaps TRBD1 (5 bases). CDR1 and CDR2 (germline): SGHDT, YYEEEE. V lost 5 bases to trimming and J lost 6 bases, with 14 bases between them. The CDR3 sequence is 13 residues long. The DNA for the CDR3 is TGTGCCAGCAGGAAGGGACTAATACATGGCTACACCTTC. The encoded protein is CASRKGLIHGYTF.